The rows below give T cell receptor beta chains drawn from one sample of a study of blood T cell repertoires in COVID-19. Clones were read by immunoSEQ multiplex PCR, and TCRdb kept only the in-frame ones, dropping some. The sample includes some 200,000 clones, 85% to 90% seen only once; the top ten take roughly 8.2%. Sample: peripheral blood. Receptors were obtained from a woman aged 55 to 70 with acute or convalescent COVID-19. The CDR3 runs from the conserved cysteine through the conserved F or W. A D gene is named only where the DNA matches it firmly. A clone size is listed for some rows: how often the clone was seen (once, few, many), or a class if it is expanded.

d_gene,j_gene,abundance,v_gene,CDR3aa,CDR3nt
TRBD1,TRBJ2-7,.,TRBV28,CASSSRGDRGSYEQYF,TGTGCCAGCAGTTCCCGGGGGGACAGGGGGAGCTACGAGCAGTACTTC
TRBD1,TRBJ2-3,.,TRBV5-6,CASSFTGGADTQYF,TGTGCCAGCAGCTTCACAGGGGGAGCAGATACGCAGTATTTT
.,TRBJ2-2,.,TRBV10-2,CASRRSGTGELFF,TGCGCCAGCAGGAGAAGTGGCACCGGGGAGCTGTTTTTT
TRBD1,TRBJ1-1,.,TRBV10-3,CAISEAPMTGSAEAFF,TGTGCCATCAGTGAGGCACCGATGACAGGGTCGGCTGAAGCTTTCTTT
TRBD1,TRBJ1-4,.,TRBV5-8,CASSLGQGGEKLFF,TGTGCCAGCAGCTTGGGACAGGGCGGCGAAAAACTGTTTTTT
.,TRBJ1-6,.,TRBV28,CASSLPVPSPLHF,TGTGCCAGCAGTTTGCCAGTCCCTTCACCCCTCCACTTT
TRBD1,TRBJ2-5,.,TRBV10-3,CAISPRTGGEETQYF,TGTGCCATCAGTCCACGGACAGGGGGCGAGGAGACCCAGTACTTC
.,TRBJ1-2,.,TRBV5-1,CASSLGRLRNYGYTF,TGCGCCAGCAGCTTGGGCCGCCTGAGAAACTATGGCTACACCTTC
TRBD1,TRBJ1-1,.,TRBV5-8,CASSLGQGWFTEAFF,TGTGCCAGCAGCTTGGGACAGGGGTGGTTCACTGAAGCTTTCTTT
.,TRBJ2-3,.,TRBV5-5,CASSLAPGATDTQYF,TGTGCCAGCAGCTTGGCCCCGGGAGCTACAGATACGCAGTATTTT
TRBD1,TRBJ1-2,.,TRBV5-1,CASSRQGARDGYTF,TGCGCCAGCAGCCGACAGGGGGCTAGGGATGGCTACACCTTC
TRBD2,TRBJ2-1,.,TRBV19,CASSRPSGRATEEQFF,TGTGCCAGTAGTAGGCCTAGCGGGAGGGCCACCGAGGAGCAGTTCTTC
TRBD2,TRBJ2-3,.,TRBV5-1,CASRLAGDRTDTQYF,TGCGCCAGCAGACTAGCGGGAGACCGCACAGATACGCAGTATTTT
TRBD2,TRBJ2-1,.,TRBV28,CASSPRLGLAGLYNEQFF,TGTGCCAGCAGTCCCCGGCTGGGACTAGCGGGGCTATACAATGAGCAGTTCTTC
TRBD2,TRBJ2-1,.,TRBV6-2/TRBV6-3,CASSYSKAGTSGREQFF,TGTGCCAGCAGTTACTCGAAAGCCGGGACTAGCGGGAGGGAGCAGTTCTTC
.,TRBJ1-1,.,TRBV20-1,CSAELRTSAFF,TGCAGTGCCGAGCTAAGAACGTCGGCTTTCTTT
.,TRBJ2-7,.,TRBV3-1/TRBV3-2,CASSRQQGYEQYF,TGTGCCAGCAGCCGTCAACAGGGCTACGAGCAGTACTTC
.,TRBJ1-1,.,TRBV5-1,CASSLQDRNEAFF,TGCGCCAGCAGCTTGCAGGACAGAAATGAAGCTTTCTTT
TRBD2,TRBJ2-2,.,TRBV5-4,CASSLTSGSTGELFF,TGTGCCAGCAGCCTGACTAGCGGGAGTACCGGGGAGCTGTTTTTT
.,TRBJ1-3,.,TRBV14,CASSQDSGLGGNTIYF,TGTGCCAGCAGCCAAGACTCAGGGTTGGGTGGAAACACCATATATTTT
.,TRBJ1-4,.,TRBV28,CASSPDRSKEKLFF,TGTGCCAGCAGTCCCGACAGGAGCAAGGAAAAACTGTTTTTT
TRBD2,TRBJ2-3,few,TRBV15,CATSREGLAGTDTQYF,TGTGCCACCAGCAGAGAGGGACTAGCGGGCACAGATACGCAGTATTTT
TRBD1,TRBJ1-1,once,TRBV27,CASSLGGTGNTEAFF,TGTGCCAGCAGTTTGGGTGGGACAGGGAACACTGAAGCTTTCTTT
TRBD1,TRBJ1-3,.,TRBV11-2,CASSDFYRDRSGNTIYF,TGTGCCAGCAGCGACTTTTACCGGGACAGAAGTGGAAACACCATATATTTT
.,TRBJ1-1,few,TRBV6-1,CASSDSMNTEAFF,TGTGCCAGCAGTGACAGTATGAACACTGAAGCTTTCTTT
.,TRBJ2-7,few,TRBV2,CASSVRVPYEQYF,TGTGCCAGCAGTGTCAGGGTCCCCTACGAGCAGTACTTC
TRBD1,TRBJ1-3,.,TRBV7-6,CASSLVRAGGASGNTIYF,TGTGCCAGCAGCTTAGTTCGGGCAGGGGGCGCAAGTGGAAACACCATATATTTT
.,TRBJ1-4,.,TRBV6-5,CASSFQPGTNEKLFF,TGTGCCAGCAGCTTCCAACCGGGAACTAATGAAAAACTGTTTTTT
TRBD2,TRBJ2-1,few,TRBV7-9,CASRMFGLAENNEQFF,TGTGCCAGCAGAATGTTTGGACTAGCAGAAAACAATGAGCAGTTCTTC
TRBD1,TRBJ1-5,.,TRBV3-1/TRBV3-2,CASSQSPGQGFQPQHF,TGTGCCAGCAGCCAAAGCCCGGGACAGGGGTTCCAGCCCCAGCATTTT
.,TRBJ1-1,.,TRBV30,CAWRGGRVEAFF,TGTGCCTGGAGGGGCGGGAGGGTGGAAGCTTTCTTT
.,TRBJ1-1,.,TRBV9,CASSVDHARDTEAFF,TGTGCCAGCAGCGTAGACCATGCGCGGGACACTGAAGCTTTCTTT
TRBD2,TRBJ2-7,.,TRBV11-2,CASSLGGTSGGTYEQYF,TGTGCCAGCAGCTTAGGTGGGACTAGCGGGGGAACCTACGAGCAGTACTTC
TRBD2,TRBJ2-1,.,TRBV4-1,CASSQAAGGEQFF,TGCGCCAGCAGCCAAGCGGCGGGAGGGGAGCAGTTCTTC
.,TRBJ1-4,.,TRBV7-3,CASSSQGGEKLFF,TGTGCCAGCAGCTCACAGGGTGGTGAAAAACTGTTTTTT
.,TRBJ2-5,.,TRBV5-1,CASSDPQGGETQYF,TGCGCCAGCAGCGACCCACAGGGAGGGGAGACCCAGTACTTC
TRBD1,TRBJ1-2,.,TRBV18,CASSPPGQTFYGYTF,TGTGCCAGCTCACCACCGGGACAGACGTTCTATGGCTACACCTTC
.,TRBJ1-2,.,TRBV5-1,CASSLGAATNYGYTF,TGCGCCAGCAGCTTGGGGGCAGCTACTAACTATGGCTACACCTTC
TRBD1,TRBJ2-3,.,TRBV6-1,CASSEPGTGADTQYF,TGTGCCAGCAGTGAACCCGGGACAGGGGCAGATACGCAGTATTTT
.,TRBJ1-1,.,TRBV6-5,CASSYGAEAFF,TGTGCCAGCAGTTACGGGGCGGAGGCTTTCTTT
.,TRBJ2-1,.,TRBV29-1,CSVGASVLQQFF,TGCAGCGTTGGGGCTAGCGTCTTACAGCAGTTCTTC
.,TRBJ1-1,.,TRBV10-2,CASSDGQGSRTEAFF,TGCGCCAGCAGTGATGGGCAGGGCAGTCGCACTGAAGCTTTCTTT
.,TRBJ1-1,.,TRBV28,CASRVQDAGTEAFF,TGTGCCAGCAGAGTACAGGACGCGGGGACTGAAGCTTTCTTT
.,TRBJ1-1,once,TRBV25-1,CASSPGVGGWNTEAFF,TGTGCCAGTAGCCCCGGGGTTGGGGGCTGGAACACTGAAGCTTTCTTT
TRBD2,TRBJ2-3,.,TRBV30,CAWTSGSGGTDTQYF,TGTGCCTGGACTAGCGGGAGTGGGGGCACAGATACGCAGTATTTT
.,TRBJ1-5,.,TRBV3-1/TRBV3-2,CASSLGAPAVGPQHF,TGTGCCAGCAGCCTAGGGGCACCGGCCGTGGGGCCCCAGCATTTT
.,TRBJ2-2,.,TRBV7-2,CASSRLAENTGELFF,TGTGCCAGCAGTCGACTCGCGGAGAACACCGGGGAGCTGTTTTTT
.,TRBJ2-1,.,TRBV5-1,CASSLNLGSYNEQFF,TGCGCCAGCAGCTTGAATCTGGGGAGCTACAATGAGCAGTTCTTC
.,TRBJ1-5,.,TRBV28,CASIKQFGEPQHF,TGTGCCAGCATCAAACAGTTCGGGGAGCCCCAGCATTTT